The rows below give T cell receptor beta chains drawn from one sample of a study of T cell responses to AZD1222 COVID-19 vaccine. Method: immunoSEQ multiplex PCR; TCRdb's copy keeps in-frame clones and lacks some. The sample contains some 84,000 clones, approximately 90% of which appear only once. This specimen consisted of peripheral blood, obtained 28 days after the second AZD1222 dose. The receptor source for this set is an adult who received the AZD1222 COVID-19 vaccine. Each CDR3 is given with its conserved first and last residue.

j_call,v_call,cdr3_aa
TRBJ2-7,TRBV30,CAWRRTVYSYEQYF
TRBJ1-1,TRBV15,CATSMWTENTEAFF
TRBJ1-1,TRBV29-1,CSVVTGGNTEAFF
TRBJ1-1,TRBV6-5,CASSYSQNTEAFF
TRBJ2-5,TRBV7-2,CASSSTGGVQETQYF
TRBJ1-2,TRBV16,CASSPKAGLHGYTF
TRBJ2-6,TRBV13,CASSLGLAEGSGANVLTF
TRBJ1-5,TRBV12-1,CASSQGGSNQPQHF
TRBJ1-4,TRBV25-1,CASSSRGSPNEKLFF
TRBJ1-1,TRBV27,CASMGLGGTEAFF
TRBJ2-7,TRBV11-1,CASSPRTRNYEQYF
TRBJ1-5,TRBV5-6,CASSLVAHLSNQPQHF
TRBJ1-3,TRBV20-1,CSASATGGGGNTIYF
TRBJ1-2,TRBV20-1,CSASAELDNGYTF
TRBJ1-6,TRBV27,CASSPGRGGNYNSPLHF
TRBJ2-7,TRBV10-3,CAIRSGGVYEQYF
TRBJ2-3,TRBV6-5,CASSPRQGPDTQYF
TRBJ1-4,TRBV5-4,CASSLDPGRGTGDEKLFF
TRBJ1-5,TRBV27,CASSPQGLGNQPQHF
TRBJ2-2,TRBV10-3,CAISESPNTGELFF
TRBJ2-3,TRBV4-1,CASSQVPGLGDTDTQYF
TRBJ2-1,TRBV7-3,CASSWNMQDEQFF
TRBJ1-5,TRBV7-9,CASSRIGNQPQHF
TRBJ2-1,TRBV28,CASSSASGGAVEQFF
TRBJ1-1,TRBV18,CASSPPGDTEAFF
TRBJ2-7,TRBV5-4,CASSGRGSYEQYF
TRBJ2-7,TRBV6-2/TRBV6-3,CASSYDGTGIRGGYEQYF
TRBJ1-2,TRBV7-9,CASSPQGEGYTF
TRBJ2-3,TRBV5-1,CASSSGILGGTDTQYF
TRBJ2-6,TRBV4-1,CASSQAGIMSNVLTF
TRBJ2-3,TRBV9,CASSVAGQGTDTQYF
TRBJ1-5,TRBV5-4,CASSLGSGRDQPQHF
TRBJ1-2,TRBV11-2,CASSLGTGKVGYTF
TRBJ1-1,TRBV6-4,CASSFDANTEAFF
TRBJ1-5,TRBV5-8,CASRSSGIAGNQPQHF
TRBJ1-1,TRBV6-2/TRBV6-3,CASSYKAGDTEAFF
TRBJ2-2,TRBV5-4,CASSFGSHWTGELFF
TRBJ2-1,TRBV24-1,CATSDPGLAGLSSYNEQFF
TRBJ1-5,TRBV7-9,CASSAYPPNQPQHF
TRBJ2-1,TRBV27,CASHKGLAGNEQFF